Following are 24 T cell receptor beta chains from one sample sequenced in a study of T cell responses to AZD1222 COVID-19 vaccine. The table came from immunoSEQ multiplex PCR; TCRdb's copy has only in-frame clones and leaves some out. The sample has some 95,000 clones; approximately 90% are singletons. Sequencing used peripheral blood, obtained 28 days after the second AZD1222 dose. The receptors shown here come from an adult who received the AZD1222 COVID-19 vaccine.

This clone appeared a single time. The chain uses TRBV5-1 and TRBJ2-1; D assignment may be TRBD1 or TRBD2 (5 bases each). Germline assignment: CDR1 SGHRS and CDR2 YFSETQ. This CDR3 spans 16 amino acids. Trimming took off 3 bases at V and 5 bases at J, with 18 bases between the two ends. CDR3 nucleotide sequence: TGCGCCAGCAGCTCGACCCCGGGACGAGGCCACAATGAGCAGTTCTTC. Translation gives CASSSTPGRGHNEQFF.

J is TRBJ1-1 and V is TRBV9; D is undetermined. Germline CDR1 and CDR2: SGDLS and YYNGEE. This CDR3 region has 13 residues. Between the trimmed V and J ends, which lost 0 bases and 3 bases, there was a span of 6 bases. The CDR3 region is CASSVVPYTEAFF. DNA of the CDR3: TGTGCCAGCAGCGTAGTACCGTACACTGAAGCTTTCTTT.

This sequence joins TRBV7-2 and TRBJ2-3; the D is unclear. The CDR3 consists of 13 residues. The germline V and J ends were trimmed by 5 bases and 5 bases, with 11 bases remaining between them. Germline V lookup: CDR1 SGHTA, CDR2 FQGNSA. The CDR3 protein is CASSTYTEDTQYF. As DNA, the CDR3 is TGTGCCAGCAGCACTTACACCGAAGATACGCAGTATTTT.

This chain connects TRBV5-5 to TRBJ1-5, with TRBD1 identical over 7 bases. V gave up 0 bases and J gave up 4 bases; unmatched junction bases: 7. CDR1 and CDR2 (germline): SGHKS, YYEKEE (reference sequence). This CDR3 is built from 16 residues. In nucleotides, the CDR3 is TGTGCCAGCAGCTTGGTTCCGGGACAGAGTAATCAGCCCCAGCATTTT. Translated: CASSLVPGQSNQPQHF.

The J gene is TRBJ2-1, the V gene TRBV11-2; 7 bases match TRBD1. CDR3 size: 14 residues. The V gene's germline CDR1 is SGHAT and CDR2 FQNNGV. The V segment lost 5 bases and the J segment 4 bases; nucleotides outside the gene matches: 5. This chain's CDR3 is CASSPRDSYNEQFF. CDR3 coding DNA: TGTGCCAGCAGCCCTCGGGACAGTTACAATGAGCAGTTCTTC.

This clone was seen a single time. The DNA for the CDR3 is TGCGCCAGCAGCCGGGACAGCTATGGCTACACCTTC. This codes for CASSRDSYGYTF. The chain combines TRBV5-1 with TRBJ1-2; the match to TRBD1 covers 7 bases. Losses at the gene ends were 4 bases for V and 4 bases for J; bases not matched to a gene: 1. The CDR3 covers 12 residues. Germline assignment: CDR1 SGHRS and CDR2 YFSETQ.

The chain links TRBV18 to TRBJ2-1; weak D call: TRBD1 (6 bases). V was shortened by 1 base and J by 1 base, with 14 bases between the two germline ends. The CDR3 contains 17 residues. Germline values: CDR1 KGHSH, CDR2 LQKENI. This chain's CDR3 is CASSPRTDASSYNEQFF. In nucleotides, the CDR3 is TGTGCCAGCTCACCACGGACAGATGCTAGTTCCTACAATGAGCAGTTCTTC.

The chain has TRBV12-3 or TRBV12-4 and TRBJ1-1; no firm D call. V lost 4 bases and J lost 1, with 7 bases in between. The CDR3 has 13 amino acids. CDR3 in DNA: TGTGCCAGCAGTTCGAGTACGAACACTGAAGCTTTCTTT. Its protein product is CASSSSTNTEAFF.

This chain links TRBV10-3 with TRBJ1-2; D may be TRBD1 (5 bases). Germline CDR1 is ENHRY and CDR2 is SYGVKD. Trimming stripped 11 bases from V and 12 bases from J, with 19 bases between. CDR3 length equals 11 residues. The CDR3 region has the DNA TGTGCCTCCCCGATCCAGGGAACAAACACCTTC. It is translated as CASPIQGTNTF.

The gene calls are TRBV11-3 and TRBJ2-5; D call uncertain. The CDR3 runs to 14 residues. The ends were cut back, 1 base at V and 4 bases at J, with 10 bases in the middle. In germline, CDR1 is SGHNT, CDR2 YENEEA. The CDR3: CASSLGGWGETQYF. In nucleotides, the CDR3 is TGTGCCAGCAGCTTAGGTGGATGGGGAGAGACCCAGTACTTC. Full variable domain (remainder filled in from reference TRBV11-3 and TRBJ2-5): EAGVVQSPRYKIIEKKQPVAFWCNPISGHNTLYWYLQNLGQGPELLIRYENEEAVDDSQLPKDRFSAERLKGVDSTLKIQPAELGDSAVYLCASSLGGWGETQYFGPGTRLLVL.

This clone was counted only a few times. The chain links TRBV10-1 to TRBJ2-1; TRBD2 is a possible D gene (5 bases). Deletions cut 8 bases from V and 10 bases from J, with 12 bases between. Germline lookup yields CDR1 WNHNN and CDR2 SYGVQD (reference sequence). This CDR3 has 11 amino acids. The CDR3 reads CASGGHSEQFF. The CDR3 region has the DNA TGCGCCAGCGGCGGGCACTCCGAGCAGTTCTTC.

The chain uses TRBV5-1 and TRBJ1-2; TRBD1 is a possible D gene (5 bases). CDR1 SGHRS and CDR2 YFSETQ come from the germline V gene. The CDR3 consists of 15 residues. V lost 0 bases to trimming and J lost 7 bases, with 16 bases between them. CDR3: CASSLESGGSSGYTF. The CDR3 coding sequence is TGCGCCAGCAGCTTGGAATCGGGGGGGTCTTCTGGCTACACCTTC.

The V call is TRBV6-4, the J call TRBJ2-2; the D gene is possibly TRBD1 (6 bases). The germline V and J ends were trimmed by 4 bases and 2 bases, with 8 bases remaining between them. There are 14 residues in the CDR3. Germline CDR1 reads MRHNA; CDR2 reads SNTAGT. This CDR3 is CASSGDKNTGELFF. The CDR3 nucleotides read TGTGCCAGCAGTGGGGACAAAAACACCGGGGAGCTGTTTTTT.

The chain joins TRBV19 to TRBJ1-3, with 8 positions matching TRBD1. CDR1 and CDR2 (germline): LNHDA, SQIVND (reference sequence). CDR3 length equals 16 residues. Trimming removed 3 bases from V and 4 bases from J; junction bases left unmatched: 8. The CDR3, as DNA: TGTGCCAGTAGTATCCGGGACAGGAGAGCCGGAAACACCATATATTTT. Translation: CASSIRDRRAGNTIYF.

The rearrangement uses TRBV5-1 and TRBJ2-1; TRBD2 matches 10 bases. The CDR3 has 15 amino acids. Germline trimming cut 4 bases from V and 6 bases from J; bases unmatched to any gene: 7. Germline V gene lookup returns CDR1 SGHRS and CDR2 YFSETQ. CDR3 in DNA: TGCGCCAGCAGCATCGAGCTAGCGGGAGTCAATGAGCAGTTCTTC. The encoded protein is CASSIELAGVNEQFF.

The chain has TRBV3-1 (or the pseudogene TRBV3-2) and TRBJ2-1; TRBD1 matches 8 bases. With 5 bases clipped from V and 4 bases from J, the junction kept 1 base outside the gene matches. Germline V gives CDR1 LGHDT, CDR2 YNNKEL (reference sequence). The CDR3 runs to 13 residues. The CDR3 nucleotides read TGTGCCAGCAGCGGGACAGGTTACAATGAGCAGTTCTTC. Its protein is CASSGTGYNEQFF.

This chain links TRBV3-1 (or the pseudogene TRBV3-2) with TRBJ2-2, with TRBD1 identical over 7 bases. With 0 bases clipped from V and 1 base from J, the junction kept 5 bases outside the gene matches. Germline loops: CDR1 LGHDT, CDR2 YNNKEL (reference sequence). The CDR3 loop spans 17 amino acids. The CDR3 sequence is CASSQEPGQQNTGELFF. CDR3 nucleotide sequence: TGTGCCAGCAGCCAAGAACCGGGACAGCAGAACACCGGGGAGCTGTTTTTT.

The rearrangement joins TRBV2 to TRBJ1-5; D uncertain. The V end lost 2 bases, the J end lost 4 bases, and 15 bases lay between the germline ends. Per the germline V gene, CDR1 is SNHLY and CDR2 is FYNNEI. The CDR3 spans 16 residues. CDR3 in amino acids: CASSEPVGLGNQPQHF. In DNA, the CDR3 is TGTGCCAGCAGTGAACCGGTCGGACTAGGGAATCAGCCCCAGCATTTT.

The chain combines TRBV15 with TRBJ1-6, with D possibly TRBD1 on 6 matching bases. There are 15 residues in the CDR3. Germline V gives CDR1 LNHNV, CDR2 YYDKDF (reference sequence). Trimming left V 5 bases short and J 8 bases short, with 16 bases between. Here the CDR3 DNA reads TGTGCCACCAGCGTTACAGGGCTTTGGGATTCACCCCTCCACTTT. Residues: CATSVTGLWDSPLHF.

The rearrangement links TRBV7-3 to TRBJ2-1, with a tentative D call TRBD1 (6 bases). The germline V gene encodes CDR1 SGHTA and CDR2 FQGTGA. The germline V and J ends were trimmed by 5 bases and 8 bases, with 13 bases remaining between them. The length of the CDR3 is 13 residues. The DNA of the CDR3 is TGTGCCAGCAGCGGTCCCAGGGGCCATGAGCAGTTCTTC. This sequence encodes CASSGPRGHEQFF. Using reference TRBV7-3 and TRBJ2-1 for the parts outside the CDR3, the full variable domain is GAGVSQTPSNKVTEKGKYVELRCDPISGHTALYWYRQSLGQGPEFLIYFQGTGAADDSGLPNDRFFAVRPEGSVSTLKIQRTERGDSAVYLCASSGPRGHEQFFGPGTRLTVL.

The rearrangement joins TRBV21-1 to TRBJ2-3; the table's TRBD1 call for D was not verified on the DNA. TRBV21-1 is designated a pseudogene. The length of the CDR3 is 15 residues. This chain's CDR3 is CASGLKHSSTDTQYF. Written as DNA, the CDR3 is TGTGCCAGCGGGCTGAAACACTCGAGCACAGATACGCAGTATTTT.

This clone was counted only a few times. The chain employs TRBV3-1 (or the pseudogene TRBV3-2) and TRBJ1-6; no clear D. The CDR3 loop spans 17 amino acids. Trimming cost V 0 bases and J 5 bases, with 14 bases left between them. Looked up from germline, CDR1 is LGHDT and CDR2 is YNNKEL (reference sequence). This CDR3 reads CASSQDPAPRDNSPLHF. Written as DNA, the CDR3 is TGTGCCAGCAGCCAAGATCCGGCGCCTAGGGATAATTCACCCCTCCACTTT.

This chain joins TRBV4-3 and TRBJ1-6; D remains ambiguous. V was cut by 0 bases and J by 7 bases, with 10 bases left in between. Germline V gene sequence: CDR1 LGHNA, CDR2 YSLEER. The CDR3 extends over 15 amino acids. The CDR3 region is CASSQEALRNSPLHF. The CDR3 coding sequence is TGCGCCAGCAGCCAAGAAGCACTGAGAAATTCACCCCTCCACTTT.

This chain links TRBV21-1 with TRBJ1-6. TRBV21-1 counts as a pseudogene. The CDR3 is made up of 12 amino acids. The CDR3 spells CASREGFSPLHF. As DNA, the CDR3 is TGTGCCAGCCGGGAGGGGTTTTCACCCCTCCACTTT.